These 12 T cell receptor beta chains were sequenced from one sample in a study of T cell changes during pregnancy in multiple sclerosis. Data came from immunoSEQ multiplex PCR; TCRdb stores just in-frame clones and leaves some out. Seen here are around 74,000 clones, 80% to 90% observed once, and the top ten hold less than 3.5%. Sample: peripheral blood, taken before pregnancy. The receptors shown here come from a female donor with multiple sclerosis, enrolled in a pregnancy study.

The chain is built from TRBV6-1 and TRBJ1-2; D may be TRBD1 (5 bases). Germline V gene lookup returns CDR1 MNHNS and CDR2 SASEGT. V lost 1 base and J lost 5, with 23 bases in between. The CDR3 is made up of 18 amino acids. The CDR3 loop reads CASSEVQGVGRIPYGYTF. CDR3 in DNA: TGTGCCAGCAGTGAAGTACAAGGGGTCGGAAGAATTCCTTATGGCTACACCTTC.

The chain has TRBV11-2 and TRBJ1-2, with D tentatively TRBD1 (5 bases). This CDR3 is built from 16 residues. V lost 5 bases and J 5 bases, leaving 21 bases between the germline ends. Germline loops: CDR1 SGHAT, CDR2 FQNNGV. The chain's CDR3 is CASSHGGSAMLYGYTF. CDR3 bases: TGTGCCAGCAGCCATGGGGGGTCGGCAATGCTATATGGCTACACCTTC.

V usage is TRBV7-2 and J usage is TRBJ2-5; 9 positions match TRBD1. The CDR3 runs to 14 residues. Germline values: CDR1 SGHTA, CDR2 FQGNSA. V trimming: 6 bases; J trimming: 4 bases; junction bases outside the gene matches: 6. CDR3 in DNA: TGTGCCAGCAGTCAAGACAGGGGGAGAGAGACCCAGTACTTC. Translated: CASSQDRGRETQYF.

The J gene is TRBJ1-2, the V gene TRBV7-9; 7 bases are shared with TRBD1. The CDR3 is 14 amino acids. From germline, CDR1 is SEHNR and CDR2 FQNEAQ (reference sequence). Trimming took 2 bases from V and 1 from J; bases not matched to a gene: 1. The CDR3, as DNA: TGTGCCAGCAGCTTAACAGGGGTTAACTATGGCTACACCTTC. Its translation: CASSLTGVNYGYTF.

The V gene is TRBV7-8, the J gene TRBJ1-1; D gene ambiguous. This CDR3 contains 15 residues. CDR1 is SGHVS and CDR2 is FQNEAQ in the germline V gene. Trimming stripped 1 base from V and 0 bases from J, with 9 bases between. CDR3 nucleotide sequence: TGTGCCAGCAGCTTAGTCAGAAATATGAACACTGAAGCTTTCTTT. Translation: CASSLVRNMNTEAFF.

Here the CDR3 reads CASSAGRSTDTQYF. CDR3 DNA: TGCGCCAGCAGCGCGGGACGTAGCACAGATACGCAGTATTTT. The chain is built from TRBV5-1 and TRBJ2-3; maybe TRBD2 (6 bases). Germline V CDR1 and CDR2: SGHRS, YFSETQ. V lost 4 bases, J lost 0 bases, and 9 bases lay in between. This CDR3 is 14 amino acids long. The variable domain in full, with the rest retrieved from reference TRBV5-1 and TRBJ2-3, is KAGVTQTPRYLIKTRGQQVTLSCSPISGHRSVSWYQQTPGQGLQFLFEYFSETQRNKGNFPGRFSGRQFSNSRSEMNVSTLELGDSALYLCASSAGRSTDTQYFGPGTRLTVL.

A single count supports this clone. This sequence joins TRBV6-5 and TRBJ2-7, with 8 bases aligning to TRBD1. CDR1 and CDR2 (germline): MNHEY, SVGAGI. This CDR3 has 15 residues. V gave up 5 bases and J gave up 5 bases; unmatched junction bases: 11. CDR3 DNA: TGTGCCAGCAGTGCTCGGACAGGGAAAGTCCACGAGCAGTACTTC. Translated, it gives CASSARTGKVHEQYF.

The V and J genes are TRBV6-4 and TRBJ2-3, with 10 nucleotides matching TRBD2. The CDR3 length is 15 residues. J lost 6 bases, V lost 2 bases, and 5 bases had no gene match. The germline CDR1 and CDR2 sequences are MRHNA and SNTAGT. The CDR3 bases are TGTGCCAGCAGTGACAGCGGGGGGGCCGCCGATACGCAGTATTTT. Residues: CASSDSGGAADTQYF.

The chain uses TRBV2 and TRBJ2-7; 9 bases fit TRBD2. This CDR3 has 15 residues. The ends lost 3 bases at V and 3 bases at J; junction bases unmatched: 6. The germline CDR1 and CDR2 sequences are SNHLY and FYNNEI. Here the CDR3 DNA reads TGTGCCAGCAGTGACGAGGCGGGGGGGTTCTACGAGCAGTACTTC. It is translated as CASSDEAGGFYEQYF. The whole variable domain, remainder taken from reference TRBV2 and TRBJ2-7, is EPEVTQTPSHQVTQMGQEVILRCVPISNHLYFYWYRQILGQKVEFLVSFYNNEISEKSEIFDDQFSVERPDGSNFTLKIRSTKLEDSAMYFCASSDEAGGFYEQYFGPGTRLTVT.

The chain uses TRBV11-2 and TRBJ2-7; 8 positions match TRBD2. The J segment lost 2 bases and the V segment lost 5 bases, leaving 8 bases of the junction unmatched. CDR1 is SGHAT, CDR2 FQNNGV, per germline. The CDR3 consists of 15 residues. The CDR3 sequence is CASSQNTGLAYEQYF. DNA for the CDR3: TGTGCCAGCAGCCAGAACACGGGACTAGCCTACGAGCAGTACTTC.

This chain joins TRBV4-2 and TRBJ2-5; 8 bases agree with TRBD2. V shed 4 bases, J shed 2 bases, and the junction held 12 bases outside the gene matches. Germline CDR1 LGHNA, CDR2 YNFKEQ. This CDR3 comprises 17 residues. DNA for the CDR3: TGTGCCAGCAGCCCTATGAGAAGCGGGGGTATTCAAGAGACCCAGTACTTC. Protein sequence: CASSPMRSGGIQETQYF.

V usage is TRBV14 and J usage is TRBJ1-1, with D maybe TRBD1 (5 bases). Trimming shortened V by 4 bases and J by 1 base, and 13 bases separated the two germline ends. The CDR3 spans 15 residues. Germline CDR1 reads SGHDN; CDR2 reads FVKESK. CDR3 in DNA: TGTGCCAGCAGCCCGGGGGGGAAAGGGAACACTGAAGCTTTCTTT. As protein: CASSPGGKGNTEAFF.